This T cell receptor (beta chain) was sequenced in a study of neurological immune-mediated disorders. TCRdb fed the 5' RACE reads into MiXCR, producing one record per CDR3 protein. The table records around 100,000 distinct CDR3 sequences, less than 14% of them present only once. In the case of this clonotype: Antigen: not known.

Time point meaning: longitudinal time-point 3. From 2 million PBMCs stored at -80 C, the unsorted libraries were generated. The germline V gene has CDR1 LGHNA and CDR2 YSLEER. Unmatched junction bases numbered 8, after V lost 6 bases and J lost 4 bases. CDR3 size: 17 residues. Broader study findings: It was HTLV-1-associated myelopathy that showed the most TCR clonal expansion, while multiple sclerosis showed the least, falling below healthy controls.

The J gene is TRBJ2-6, the V gene TRBV4-3; 11 positions agree with TRBD2. The receptor comes from a female donor with HTLV-1-associated myelopathy (HAM/TSP). The specimen was PBMCs. Written as DNA, the CDR3 is TGCGCCAGCAGTCGGGCTAGCGGGGGGAGCGGGGCCAACGTCCTGACTTTC. Residues: CASSRASGGSGANVLTF.